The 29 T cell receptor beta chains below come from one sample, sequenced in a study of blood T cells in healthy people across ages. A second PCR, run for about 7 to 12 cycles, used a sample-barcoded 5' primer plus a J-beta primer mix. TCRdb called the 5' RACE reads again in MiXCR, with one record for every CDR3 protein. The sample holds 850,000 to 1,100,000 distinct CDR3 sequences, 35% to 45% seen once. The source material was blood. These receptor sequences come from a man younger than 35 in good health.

The chain's CDR3 is CASSSGSLNQPQHF. The CDR3 DNA reads TGTGCCAGCAGTTCGGGCAGCCTCAATCAGCCCCAGCATTTT. V is TRBV12-3 or TRBV12-4 and J is TRBJ1-5; D is uncertain. V was trimmed by 4 bases and J by 3 bases, leaving 10 bases between them. This CDR3 comprises 14 residues.

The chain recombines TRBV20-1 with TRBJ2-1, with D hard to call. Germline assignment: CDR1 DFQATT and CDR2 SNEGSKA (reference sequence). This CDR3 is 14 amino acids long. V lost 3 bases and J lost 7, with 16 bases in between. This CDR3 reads CSASGRLGRNEQFF. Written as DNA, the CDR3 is TGCAGTGCTAGTGGGCGCCTCGGTAGGAATGAGCAGTTCTTC.

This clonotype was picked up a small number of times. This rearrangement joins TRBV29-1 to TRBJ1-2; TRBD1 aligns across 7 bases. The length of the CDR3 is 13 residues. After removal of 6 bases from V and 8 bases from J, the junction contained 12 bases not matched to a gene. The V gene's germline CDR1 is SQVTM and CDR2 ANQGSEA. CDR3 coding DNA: TGCAGCGTCGGTGACAGGGATAATGGGGGCTACACCTTC. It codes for CSVGDRDNGGYTF.

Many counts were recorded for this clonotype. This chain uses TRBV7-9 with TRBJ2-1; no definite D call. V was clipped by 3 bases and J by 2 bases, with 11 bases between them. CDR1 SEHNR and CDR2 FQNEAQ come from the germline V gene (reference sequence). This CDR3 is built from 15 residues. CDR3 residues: CASSFSELTYNEQFF. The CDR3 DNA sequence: TGTGCCAGCAGCTTCAGCGAGCTTACCTACAATGAGCAGTTCTTC.

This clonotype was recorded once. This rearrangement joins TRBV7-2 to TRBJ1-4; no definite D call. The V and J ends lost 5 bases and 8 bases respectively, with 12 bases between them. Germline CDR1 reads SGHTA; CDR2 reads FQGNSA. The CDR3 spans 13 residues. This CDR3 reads CASSVLIGEKLFF. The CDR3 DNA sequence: TGTGCCAGCAGCGTCCTGATTGGGGAAAAACTGTTTTTT.

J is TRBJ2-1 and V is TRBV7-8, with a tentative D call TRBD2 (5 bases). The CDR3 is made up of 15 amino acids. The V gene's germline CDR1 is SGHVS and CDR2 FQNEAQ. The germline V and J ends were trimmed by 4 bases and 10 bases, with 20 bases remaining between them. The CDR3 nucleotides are TGTGCCAGCAGCTCTAGCACGACCGGTTTTTTGGAGCAGTTCTTC. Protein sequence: CASSSSTTGFLEQFF. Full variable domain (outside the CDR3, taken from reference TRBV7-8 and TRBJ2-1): GAGVSQSPRYKVAKRGQDVALRCDPISGHVSLFWYQQALGQGPEFLTYFQNEAQLDKSGLPSDRFFAERPEGSVSTLKIQRTQQEDSAVYLCASSSSTTGFLEQFFGPGTRLTVL.

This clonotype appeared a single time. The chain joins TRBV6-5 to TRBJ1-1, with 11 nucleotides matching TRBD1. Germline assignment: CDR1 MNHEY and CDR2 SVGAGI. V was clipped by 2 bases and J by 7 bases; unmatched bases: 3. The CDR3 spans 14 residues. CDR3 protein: CASSYGQGAVEAFF. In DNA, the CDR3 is TGTGCCAGCAGTTACGGACAGGGGGCGGTTGAAGCTTTCTTT.

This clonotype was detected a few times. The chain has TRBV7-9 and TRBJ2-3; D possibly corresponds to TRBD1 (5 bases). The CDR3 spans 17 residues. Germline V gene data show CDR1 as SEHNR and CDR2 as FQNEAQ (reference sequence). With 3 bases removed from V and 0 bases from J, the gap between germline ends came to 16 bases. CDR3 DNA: TGTGCCAGCAGCTTCCCCCTAGGGGTGACTAGCACAGATACGCAGTATTTT. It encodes CASSFPLGVTSTDTQYF. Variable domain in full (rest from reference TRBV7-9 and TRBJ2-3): DTGVSQNPRHKITKRGQNVTFRCDPISEHNRLYWYRQTLGQGPEFLTYFQNEAQLEKSRLLSDRFSAERPKGSFSTLEIQRTEQGDSAMYLCASSFPLGVTSTDTQYFGPGTRLTVL.

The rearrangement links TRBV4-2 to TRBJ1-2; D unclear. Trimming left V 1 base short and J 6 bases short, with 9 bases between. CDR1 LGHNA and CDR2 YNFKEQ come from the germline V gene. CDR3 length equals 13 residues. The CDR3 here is CASSQVAPDGYTF. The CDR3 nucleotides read TGTGCCAGCAGCCAAGTGGCGCCGGATGGCTACACCTTC.

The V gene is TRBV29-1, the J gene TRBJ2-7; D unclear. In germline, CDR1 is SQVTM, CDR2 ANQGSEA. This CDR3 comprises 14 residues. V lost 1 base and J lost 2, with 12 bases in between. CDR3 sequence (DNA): TGCAGCGTTGAAGGGTTGGCAGGTGCCTACGAGCAGTACTTC. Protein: CSVEGLAGAYEQYF.

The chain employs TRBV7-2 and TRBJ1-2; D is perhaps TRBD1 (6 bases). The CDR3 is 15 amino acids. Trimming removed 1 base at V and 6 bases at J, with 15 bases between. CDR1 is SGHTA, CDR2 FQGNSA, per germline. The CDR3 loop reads CASSLVRGGYHGYTF. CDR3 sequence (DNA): TGTGCCAGCAGCTTAGTGAGGGGGGGATACCATGGCTACACCTTC.

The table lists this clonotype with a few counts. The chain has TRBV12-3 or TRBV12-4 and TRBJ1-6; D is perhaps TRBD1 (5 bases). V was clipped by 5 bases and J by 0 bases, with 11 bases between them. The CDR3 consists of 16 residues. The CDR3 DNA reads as TGTGCCAGCAGTGCCCGACAGAGCTCCTATAATTCACCCCTCCACTTT. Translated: CASSARQSSYNSPLHF.

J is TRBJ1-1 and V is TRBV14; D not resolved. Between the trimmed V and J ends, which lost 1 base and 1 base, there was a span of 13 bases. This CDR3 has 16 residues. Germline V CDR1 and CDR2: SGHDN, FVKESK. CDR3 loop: CASSQVAGPGNTEAFF. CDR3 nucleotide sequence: TGTGCCAGCAGCCAAGTGGCAGGACCGGGGAACACTGAAGCTTTCTTT.

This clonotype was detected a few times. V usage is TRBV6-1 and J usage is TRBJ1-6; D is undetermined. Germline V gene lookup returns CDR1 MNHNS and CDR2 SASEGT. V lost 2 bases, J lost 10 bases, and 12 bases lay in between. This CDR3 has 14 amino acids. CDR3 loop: CASSEYGSYSPLHF. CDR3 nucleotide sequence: TGTGCCAGCAGTGAATACGGTAGTTACTCACCCCTCCACTTT.

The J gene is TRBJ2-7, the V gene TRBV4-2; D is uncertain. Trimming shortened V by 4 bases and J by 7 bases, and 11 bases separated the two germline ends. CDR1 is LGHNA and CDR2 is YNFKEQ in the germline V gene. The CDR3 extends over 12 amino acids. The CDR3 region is CASSPRWNEQYF. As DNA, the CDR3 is TGTGCCAGCAGCCCAAGGTGGAATGAGCAGTACTTC.

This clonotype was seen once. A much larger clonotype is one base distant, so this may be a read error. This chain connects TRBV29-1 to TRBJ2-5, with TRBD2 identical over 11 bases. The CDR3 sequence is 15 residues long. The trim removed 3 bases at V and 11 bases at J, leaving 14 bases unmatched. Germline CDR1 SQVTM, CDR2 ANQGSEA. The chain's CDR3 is CSVEGLAGGRNEQYF. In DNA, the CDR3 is TGCAGCGTTGAGGGTCTAGCGGGGGGACGCAATGAGCAGTACTTC.

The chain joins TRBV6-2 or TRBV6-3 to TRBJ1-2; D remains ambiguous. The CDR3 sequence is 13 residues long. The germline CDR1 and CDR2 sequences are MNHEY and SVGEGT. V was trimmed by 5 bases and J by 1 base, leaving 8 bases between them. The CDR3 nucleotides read TGTGCCAGCAGTGATGACGGTAACTATGGCTACACCTTC. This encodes CASSDDGNYGYTF.

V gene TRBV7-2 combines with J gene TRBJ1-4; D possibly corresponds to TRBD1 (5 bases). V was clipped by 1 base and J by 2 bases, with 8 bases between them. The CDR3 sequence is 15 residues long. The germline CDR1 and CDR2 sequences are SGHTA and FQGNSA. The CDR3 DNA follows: TGTGCCAGCAGCTTAGATGGGGGGACTAATGAAAAACTGTTTTTT. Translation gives CASSLDGGTNEKLFF.

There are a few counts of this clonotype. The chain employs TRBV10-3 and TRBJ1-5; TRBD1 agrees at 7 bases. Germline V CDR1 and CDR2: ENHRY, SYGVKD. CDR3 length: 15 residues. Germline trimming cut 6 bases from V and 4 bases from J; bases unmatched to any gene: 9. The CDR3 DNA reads TGTGCCATCAGCGAACAGGGGACCCCAAATCAGCCCCAGCATTTT. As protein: CAISEQGTPNQPQHF.

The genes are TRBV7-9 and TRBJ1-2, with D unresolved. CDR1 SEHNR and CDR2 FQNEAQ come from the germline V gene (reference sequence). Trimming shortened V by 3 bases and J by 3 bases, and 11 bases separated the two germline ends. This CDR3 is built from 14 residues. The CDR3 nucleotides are TGTGCCAGCAGCTTCGAGGGAGTTGACTATGGCTACACCTTC. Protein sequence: CASSFEGVDYGYTF.

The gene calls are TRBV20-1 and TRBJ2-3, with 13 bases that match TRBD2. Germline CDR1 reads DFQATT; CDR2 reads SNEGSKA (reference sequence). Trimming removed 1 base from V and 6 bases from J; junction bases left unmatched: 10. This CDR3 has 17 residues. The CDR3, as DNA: TGCAGTGCTAGAGTCTCCCGCGGACTAGCGGGGGCTGATACGCAGTATTTT. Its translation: CSARVSRGLAGADTQYF.

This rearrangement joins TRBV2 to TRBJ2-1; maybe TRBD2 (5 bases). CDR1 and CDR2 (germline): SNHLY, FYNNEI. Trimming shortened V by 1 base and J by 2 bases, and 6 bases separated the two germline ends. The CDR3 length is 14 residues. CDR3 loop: CASSEGSAYNEQFF. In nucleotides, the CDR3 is TGTGCCAGCAGTGAAGGTAGCGCCTACAATGAGCAGTTCTTC.

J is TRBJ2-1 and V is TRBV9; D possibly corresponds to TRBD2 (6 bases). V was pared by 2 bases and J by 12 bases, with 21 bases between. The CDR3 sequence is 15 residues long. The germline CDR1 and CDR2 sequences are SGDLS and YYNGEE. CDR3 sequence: CASSVQDSGGDGQFF. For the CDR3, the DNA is TGTGCCAGCAGCGTTCAGGATAGCGGAGGAGATGGGCAGTTCTTC.

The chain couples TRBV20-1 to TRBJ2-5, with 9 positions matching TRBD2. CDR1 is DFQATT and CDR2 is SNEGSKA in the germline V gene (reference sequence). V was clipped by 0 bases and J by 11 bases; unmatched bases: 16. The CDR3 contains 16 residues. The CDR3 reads CSAREERGALYNEQYF. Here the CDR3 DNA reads TGCAGTGCTAGAGAGGAGCGGGGGGCCCTTTACAATGAGCAGTACTTC.

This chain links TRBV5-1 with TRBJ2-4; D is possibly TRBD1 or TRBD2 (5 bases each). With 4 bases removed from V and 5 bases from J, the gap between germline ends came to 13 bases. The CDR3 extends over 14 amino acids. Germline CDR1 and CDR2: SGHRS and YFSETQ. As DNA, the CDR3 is TGCGCCAGCAGCAAACGGGACGGTCAAAACATTCAGTACTTC. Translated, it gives CASSKRDGQNIQYF.

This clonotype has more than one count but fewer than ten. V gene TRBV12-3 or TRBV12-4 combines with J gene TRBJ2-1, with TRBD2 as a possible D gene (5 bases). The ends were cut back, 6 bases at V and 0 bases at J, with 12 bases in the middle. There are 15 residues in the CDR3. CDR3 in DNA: TGTGCCAGCAGAAACGGACTGTCCTCCTACAATGAGCAGTTCTTC. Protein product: CASRNGLSSYNEQFF.

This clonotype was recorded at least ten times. CDR3 DNA: TGCAGTGCCCCTAGGGGGGGTGTCGGCAATCAGCCCCAGCATTTT. Its protein product is CSAPRGGVGNQPQHF. The chain couples TRBV20-1 to TRBJ1-5; D is possibly TRBD1 (6 bases). Germline values: CDR1 DFQATT, CDR2 SNEGSKA (reference sequence). There are 15 residues in the CDR3. V lost 6 bases and J 2 bases, leaving 17 bases between the germline ends.

The CDR3 is CASSSEQGRGYTF. CDR3 sequence (DNA): TGCGCCAGCAGCTCCGAACAGGGGCGCGGCTACACCTTC. This rearrangement joins TRBV4-3 to TRBJ1-2; 7 nucleotides align to TRBD1. V lost 5 bases and J lost 8; bases outside the gene matches: 8. In germline, CDR1 is LGHNA, CDR2 YSLEER. The CDR3 is 13 residues long.

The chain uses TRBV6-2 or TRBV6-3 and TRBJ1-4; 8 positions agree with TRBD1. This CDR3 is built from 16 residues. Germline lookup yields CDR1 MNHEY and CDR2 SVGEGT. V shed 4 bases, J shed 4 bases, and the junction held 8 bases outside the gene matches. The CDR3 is CASSFIGQGHNEKLFF. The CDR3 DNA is TGTGCCAGCAGTTTCATCGGACAGGGTCATAATGAAAAACTGTTTTTT.